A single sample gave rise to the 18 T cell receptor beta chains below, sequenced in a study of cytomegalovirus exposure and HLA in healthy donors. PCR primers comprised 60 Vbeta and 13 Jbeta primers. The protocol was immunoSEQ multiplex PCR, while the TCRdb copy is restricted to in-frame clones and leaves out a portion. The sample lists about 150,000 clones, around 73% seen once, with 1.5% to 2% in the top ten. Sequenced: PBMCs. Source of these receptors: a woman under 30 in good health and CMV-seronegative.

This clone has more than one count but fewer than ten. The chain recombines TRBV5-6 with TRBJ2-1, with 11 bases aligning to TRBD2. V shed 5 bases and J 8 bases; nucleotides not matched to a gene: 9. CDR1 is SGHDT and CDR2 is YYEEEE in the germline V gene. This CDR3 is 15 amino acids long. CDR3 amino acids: CASRPPGLAVYEQFF. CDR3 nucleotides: TGTGCCAGCAGGCCGCCGGGACTAGCGGTCTATGAGCAGTTCTTC.

In nucleotides, the CDR3 is TGTGCCAGCAGACCCGCGTGGGACAGGGGGCCCGGGGAGCTGTTTTTT. Amino acid sequence: CASRPAWDRGPGELFF. V and J are TRBV7-9 and TRBJ2-2; 12 bases line up with TRBD1. The V and J ends lost 6 bases and 6 bases, in that order; junction bases with no gene match: 8. In germline, CDR1 is SEHNR, CDR2 FQNEAQ (reference sequence). This CDR3 spans 16 amino acids.

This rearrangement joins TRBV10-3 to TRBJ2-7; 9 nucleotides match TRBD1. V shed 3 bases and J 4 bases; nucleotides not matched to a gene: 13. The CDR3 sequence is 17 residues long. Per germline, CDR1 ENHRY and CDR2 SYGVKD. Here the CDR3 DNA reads TGTGCCATCAGTGAATATACCGGGACAGGGTCCTCGTACGAGCAGTACTTC. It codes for CAISEYTGTGSSYEQYF.

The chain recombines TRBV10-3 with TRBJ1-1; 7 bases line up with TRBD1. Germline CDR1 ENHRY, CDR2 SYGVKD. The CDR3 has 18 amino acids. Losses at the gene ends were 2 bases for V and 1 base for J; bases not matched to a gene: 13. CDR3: CAISEPPGSRDRNTEAFF. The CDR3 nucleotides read TGTGCCATCAGTGAGCCCCCGGGATCCCGGGACAGGAACACTGAAGCTTTCTTT.

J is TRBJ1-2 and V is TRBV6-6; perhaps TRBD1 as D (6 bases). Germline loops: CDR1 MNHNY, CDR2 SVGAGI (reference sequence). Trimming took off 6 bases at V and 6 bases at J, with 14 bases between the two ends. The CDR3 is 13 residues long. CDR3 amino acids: CASREWTEDGYTF. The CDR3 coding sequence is TGTGCCAGCAGAGAATGGACAGAAGATGGCTACACCTTC.

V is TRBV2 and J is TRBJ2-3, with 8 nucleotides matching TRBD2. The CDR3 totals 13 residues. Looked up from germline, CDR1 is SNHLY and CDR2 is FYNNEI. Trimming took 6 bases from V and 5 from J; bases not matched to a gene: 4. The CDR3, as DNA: TGTGCCAGCAGAGCGGGGGTGGTAGATACGCAGTATTTT. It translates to CASRAGVVDTQYF.

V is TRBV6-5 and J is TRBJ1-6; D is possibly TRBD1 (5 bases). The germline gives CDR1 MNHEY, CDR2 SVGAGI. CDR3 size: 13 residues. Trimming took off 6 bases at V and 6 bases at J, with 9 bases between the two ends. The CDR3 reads CASSGQLNSPLHF. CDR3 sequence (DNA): TGTGCCAGCAGCGGACAACTTAATTCACCCCTCCACTTT.

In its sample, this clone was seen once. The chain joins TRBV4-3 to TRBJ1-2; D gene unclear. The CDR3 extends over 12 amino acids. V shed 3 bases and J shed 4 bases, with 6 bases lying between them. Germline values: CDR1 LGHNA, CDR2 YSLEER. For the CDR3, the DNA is TGCGCCAGCAGCCACAATTTCTATGGCTACACCTTC. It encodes CASSHNFYGYTF.

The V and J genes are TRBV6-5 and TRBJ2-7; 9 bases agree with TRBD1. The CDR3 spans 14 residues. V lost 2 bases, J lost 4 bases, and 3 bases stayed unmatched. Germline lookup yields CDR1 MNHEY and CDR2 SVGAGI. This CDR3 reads CASSYVGQGYEQYF. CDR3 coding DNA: TGTGCCAGCAGTTACGTGGGACAGGGTTACGAGCAGTACTTC.

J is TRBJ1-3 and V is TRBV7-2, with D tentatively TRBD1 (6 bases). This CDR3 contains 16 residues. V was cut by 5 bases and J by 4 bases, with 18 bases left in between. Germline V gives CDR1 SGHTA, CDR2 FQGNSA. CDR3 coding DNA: TGTGCCAGCAGCCCAGCCGGGATCACAGGGGGAAACACCATATATTTT. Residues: CASSPAGITGGNTIYF.

This CDR3 reads CASSLTGSDGFTF. CDR3 coding DNA: TGTGCCAGCAGTTTGACAGGGTCAGATGGGTTCACCTTC. V gene TRBV27 combines with J gene TRBJ1-2; TRBD1 matches at 7 bases. J lost 13 bases, V lost 3 bases, and 11 bases had no gene match. Germline V gene sequence: CDR1 MNHEY, CDR2 SMNVEV (reference sequence). This CDR3 has 13 residues.

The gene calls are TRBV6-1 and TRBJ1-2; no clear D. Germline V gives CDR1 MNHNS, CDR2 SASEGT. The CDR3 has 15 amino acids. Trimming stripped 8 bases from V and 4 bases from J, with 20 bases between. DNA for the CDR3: TGTGCCAGCCGTACTAATCCTCCGGGTGGCTATGGCTACACCTTC. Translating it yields CASRTNPPGGYGYTF.

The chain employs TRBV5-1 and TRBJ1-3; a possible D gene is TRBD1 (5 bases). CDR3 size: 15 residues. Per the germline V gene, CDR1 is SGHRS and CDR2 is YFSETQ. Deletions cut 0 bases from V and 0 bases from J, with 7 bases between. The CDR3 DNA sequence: TGCGCCAGCAGCTTGGCGACAGACTCTGGAAACACCATATATTTT. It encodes CASSLATDSGNTIYF.

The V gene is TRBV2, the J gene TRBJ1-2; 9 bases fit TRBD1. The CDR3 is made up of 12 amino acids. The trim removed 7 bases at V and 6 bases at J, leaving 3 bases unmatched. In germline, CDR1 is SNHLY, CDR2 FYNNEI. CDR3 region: CASKDRGDGYTF. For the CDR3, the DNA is TGTGCCAGCAAGGACAGGGGTGATGGCTACACCTTC.

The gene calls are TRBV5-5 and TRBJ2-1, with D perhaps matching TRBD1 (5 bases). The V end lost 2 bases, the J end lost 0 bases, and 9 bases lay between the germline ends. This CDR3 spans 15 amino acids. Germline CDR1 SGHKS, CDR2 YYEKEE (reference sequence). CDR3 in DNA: TGTGCCAGCAGCTTAGTAGGGGACTCCTACAATGAGCAGTTCTTC. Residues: CASSLVGDSYNEQFF. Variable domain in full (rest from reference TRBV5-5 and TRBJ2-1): DAGVTQSPTHLIKTRGQQVTLRCSPISGHKSVSWYQQVLGQGPQFIFQYYEKEERGRGNFPDRFSARQFPNYSSELNVNALLLGDSALYLCASSLVGDSYNEQFFGPGTRLTVL.

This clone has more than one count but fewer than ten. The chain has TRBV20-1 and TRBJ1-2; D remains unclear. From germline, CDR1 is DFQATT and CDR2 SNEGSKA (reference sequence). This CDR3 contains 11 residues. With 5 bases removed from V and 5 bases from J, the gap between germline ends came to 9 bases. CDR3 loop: CSAPVIYGYTF. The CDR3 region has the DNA TGCAGTGCTCCCGTTATATATGGCTACACCTTC.

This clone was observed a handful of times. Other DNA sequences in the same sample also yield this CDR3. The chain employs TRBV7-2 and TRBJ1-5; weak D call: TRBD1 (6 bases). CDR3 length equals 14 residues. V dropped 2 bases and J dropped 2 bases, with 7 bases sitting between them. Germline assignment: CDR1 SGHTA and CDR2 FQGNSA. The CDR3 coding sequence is TGTGCCAGCAGCTTAAGACAGGGCAATCAGCCCCAGCATTTT. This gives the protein CASSLRQGNQPQHF. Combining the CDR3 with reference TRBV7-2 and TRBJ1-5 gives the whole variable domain GAGVSQSPSNKVTEKGKDVELRCDPISGHTALYWYRQSLGQGLEFLIYFQGNSAPDKSGLPSDRFSAERTGGSVSTLTIQRTQQEDSAVYLCASSLRQGNQPQHFGDGTRLSIL.

The CDR3 reads CASTNGNNYGYTF. The CDR3 DNA sequence: TGTGCCAGCACTAACGGGAATAACTATGGCTACACCTTC. V gene TRBV2 combines with J gene TRBJ1-2; unclear D gene. Deletions cut 7 bases from V and 1 base from J, with 10 bases between. Germline V CDR1 and CDR2: SNHLY, FYNNEI. This CDR3 is built from 13 residues.